This T cell receptor beta chain originates from a study of T cells after yellow fever vaccination. Study-wide context: SMART-Seq v4 Ultra Low Input prepared libraries from low-cell fractions.

The study made its TCR cDNA through 5'RACE template switching. That step introduced a universal primer site along with UMIs. TCRdb reprocessed the 5' RACE reads via MiXCR and lists one record per CDR3 protein. This table holds about 340,000 distinct CDR3 sequences, roughly 8.7% found once. The CDR3 covers 17 residues. Germline trimming cut 1 base from V and 4 bases from J; bases unmatched to any gene: 9. The germline CDR1 and CDR2 sequences are LGHDT and YNNKEL (reference sequence). Study findings and constraints: There was a small share of clonotypes that showed up in both the CD4 and CD8 compartments. It was a weaker secondary response, yet one that peaked faster, at day 5 versus 15.

This clonotype has just a few counts. Its antigen is unidentified. Source: PBMCs, taken on the day of the first yellow fever vaccination. The receptor's source is a man aged 18 to 29 who received the YFV17D yellow fever vaccine. This sequence joins TRBV3-1 and TRBJ2-5, with TRBD2 identical over 10 bases. CDR3 bases: TGTGCCAGCAGCCAAGGGGCCAGCGGGGGGGCCTTAGAGACCCAGTACTTC. Translating it yields CASSQGASGGALETQYF.